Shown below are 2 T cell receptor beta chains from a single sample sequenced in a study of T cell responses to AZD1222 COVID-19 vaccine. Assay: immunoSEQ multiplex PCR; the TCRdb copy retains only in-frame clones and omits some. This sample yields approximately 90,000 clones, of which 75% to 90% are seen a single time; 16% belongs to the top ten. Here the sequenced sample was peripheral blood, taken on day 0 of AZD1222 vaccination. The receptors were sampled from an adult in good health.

CDR3 in DNA: TGCGCCAGCAGCCCATCACAGGGGTTGAGCAATCAGCCCCAGCATTTT. Its protein is CASSPSQGLSNQPQHF. The rearrangement links TRBV5-1 to TRBJ1-5, with TRBD1 matching 7 bases. The CDR3 has 16 residues. Germline V lookup: CDR1 SGHRS, CDR2 YFSETQ. Trimming at V came to 4 bases and at J to 1 base, leaving 8 bases not matched to a gene.

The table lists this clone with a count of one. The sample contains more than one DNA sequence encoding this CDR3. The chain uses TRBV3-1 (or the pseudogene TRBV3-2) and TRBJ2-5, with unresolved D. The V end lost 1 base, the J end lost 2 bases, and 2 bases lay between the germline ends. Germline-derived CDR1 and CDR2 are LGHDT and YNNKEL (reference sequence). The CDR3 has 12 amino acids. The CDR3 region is CASSQVQETQYF. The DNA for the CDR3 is TGTGCCAGCAGCCAAGTTCAAGAGACCCAGTACTTC.